This T cell receptor (beta chain) was identified during a study of blood T cell repertoires in COVID-19. Whole-study context: In each case, the material was cDNA or gDNA derived from T cells, B-cell-depleted T cells, or PBMCs.

V dropped 5 bases and J dropped 8 bases, with 15 bases sitting between them. This CDR3 has 13 amino acids. Enrollment of patients from Seattle took place during active infection, with longitudinal follow-up. Original data processing: Estimates of nucleated cell counts were drawn from the amplification of reference gene primers. The table came from immunoSEQ multiplex PCR; TCRdb's copy has only in-frame clones and leaves some out. V and J calls and clone size come straight from that table; D and trimming were deduced from the DNA. The data contain approximately 270,000 clones, roughly 88% of them singletons.

This TCR came from a human donor with COVID-19, enrolled during active disease. The donor label of this sample is uncertain. The specimen was peripheral blood. The genes are TRBV12-3 or TRBV12-4 and TRBJ1-2; tentative D call: TRBD1 (6 bases). The CDR3 sequence: CASSPTGPSGYTF. The CDR3 DNA is TGTGCCAGCAGTCCGACAGGTCCATCGGGCTACACCTTC.